This T cell receptor beta chain stems from a study of OX40 agonist ivuxolimab in advanced cancers. As for the study in general: Prior therapy, whether anti-PD-1, anti-PD-L1 or anti-CTLA-4, was allowed, and 35% to 40% had some. Partial responses were achieved by three patients, of whom one had hepatocellular carcinoma and two had cutaneous melanoma.

Some clones are missing from TCRdb's copy, which holds only in-frame ones; the method was immunoSEQ multiplex PCR. The sample consists of 80,000 or so clones, approximately 85% of them appearing once. This clone came up once. CDR3 length: 13 residues. The germline V gene encodes CDR1 SGHAT and CDR2 FQNNGV. The V and J ends lost 0 bases and 7 bases respectively, with 9 bases between them. The chain links TRBV11-2 to TRBJ1-1; D call uncertain. This clonotype was obtained from an adult with an advanced solid tumor such as melanoma, head and neck, liver or kidney cancer. The sequencing used CD4+ or CD8+ T cells sorted from blood, collected in a trial of the OX40 agonist ivuxolimab. DNA of the CDR3: TGTGCCAGCAGCTTAGATCTGCGGGGTGAAGCTTTCTTT. It encodes CASSLDLRGEAFF.